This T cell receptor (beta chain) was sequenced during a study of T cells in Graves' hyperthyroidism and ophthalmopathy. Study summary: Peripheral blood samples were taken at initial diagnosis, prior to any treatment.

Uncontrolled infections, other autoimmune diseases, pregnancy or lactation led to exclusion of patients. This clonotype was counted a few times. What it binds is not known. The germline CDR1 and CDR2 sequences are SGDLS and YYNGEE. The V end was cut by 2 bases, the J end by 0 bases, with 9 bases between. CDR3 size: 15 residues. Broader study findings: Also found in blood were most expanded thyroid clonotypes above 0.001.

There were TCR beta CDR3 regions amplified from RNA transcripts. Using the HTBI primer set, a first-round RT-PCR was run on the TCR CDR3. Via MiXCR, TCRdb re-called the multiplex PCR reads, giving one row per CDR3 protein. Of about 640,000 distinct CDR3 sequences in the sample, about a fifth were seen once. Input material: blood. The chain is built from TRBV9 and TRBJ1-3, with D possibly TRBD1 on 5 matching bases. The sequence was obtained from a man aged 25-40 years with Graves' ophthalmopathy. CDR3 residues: CASSVNRNSGNTIYF. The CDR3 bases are TGTGCCAGCAGCGTTAACAGGAACTCTGGAAACACCATATATTTT.